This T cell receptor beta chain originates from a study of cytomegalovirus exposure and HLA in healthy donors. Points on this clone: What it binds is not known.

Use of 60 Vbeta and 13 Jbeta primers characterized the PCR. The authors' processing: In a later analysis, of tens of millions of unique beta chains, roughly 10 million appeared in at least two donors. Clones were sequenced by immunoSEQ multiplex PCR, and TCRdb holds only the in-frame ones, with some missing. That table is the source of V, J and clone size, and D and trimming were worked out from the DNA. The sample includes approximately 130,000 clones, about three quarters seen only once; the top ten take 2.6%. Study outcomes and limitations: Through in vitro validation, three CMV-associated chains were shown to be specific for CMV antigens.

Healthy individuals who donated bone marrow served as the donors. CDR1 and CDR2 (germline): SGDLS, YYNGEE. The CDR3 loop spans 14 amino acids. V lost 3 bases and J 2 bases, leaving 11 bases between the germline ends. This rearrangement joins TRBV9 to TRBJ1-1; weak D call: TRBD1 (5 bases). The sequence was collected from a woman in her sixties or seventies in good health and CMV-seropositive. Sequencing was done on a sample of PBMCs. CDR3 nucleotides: TGTGCCAGCAGCGCGACCACAGGAAACACTGAAGCTTTCTTT. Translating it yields CASSATTGNTEAFF.